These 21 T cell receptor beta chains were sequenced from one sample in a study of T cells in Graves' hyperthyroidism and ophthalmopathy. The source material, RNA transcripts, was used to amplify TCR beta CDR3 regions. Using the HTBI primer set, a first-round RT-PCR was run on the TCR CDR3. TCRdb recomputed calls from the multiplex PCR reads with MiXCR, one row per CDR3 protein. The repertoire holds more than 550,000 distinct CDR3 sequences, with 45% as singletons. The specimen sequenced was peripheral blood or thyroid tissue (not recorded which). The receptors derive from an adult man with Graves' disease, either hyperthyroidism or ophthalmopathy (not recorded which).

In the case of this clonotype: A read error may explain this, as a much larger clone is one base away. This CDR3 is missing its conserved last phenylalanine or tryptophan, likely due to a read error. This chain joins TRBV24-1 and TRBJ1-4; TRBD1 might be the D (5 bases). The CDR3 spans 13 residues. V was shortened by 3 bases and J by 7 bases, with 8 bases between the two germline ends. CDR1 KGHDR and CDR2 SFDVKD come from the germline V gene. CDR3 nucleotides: TGTGCCACCAGTGATGGGGGGAGTGAAAAACTGTTTTAT. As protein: CATSDGGSEKLFY.

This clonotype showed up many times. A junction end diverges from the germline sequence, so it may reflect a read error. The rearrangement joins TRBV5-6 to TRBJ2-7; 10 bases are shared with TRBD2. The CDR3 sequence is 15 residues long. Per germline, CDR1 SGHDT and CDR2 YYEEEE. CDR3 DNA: TGTGCCAGCAGCTTACTGGCTAGCGGGAGTTACGAACAGTACTTC. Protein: CASSLLASGSYEQYF.

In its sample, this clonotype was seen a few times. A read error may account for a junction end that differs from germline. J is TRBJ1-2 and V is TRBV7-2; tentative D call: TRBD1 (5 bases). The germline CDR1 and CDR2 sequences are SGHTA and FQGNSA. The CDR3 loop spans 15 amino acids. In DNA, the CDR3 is TGTGCCAGCAGCTTAGCTGGGGAGAGGGGCTATCGCTACACCTTC. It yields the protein CASSLAGERGYRYTF.

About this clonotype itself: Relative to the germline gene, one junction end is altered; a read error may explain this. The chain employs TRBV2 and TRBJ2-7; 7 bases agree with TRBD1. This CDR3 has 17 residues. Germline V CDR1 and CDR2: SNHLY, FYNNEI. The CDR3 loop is CASSLMPGGDRSYEQYF. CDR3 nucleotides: TGTGCCAGCAGCTTAATGCCAGGGGGAGATCGCTCCTACGAGCAATACTTC.

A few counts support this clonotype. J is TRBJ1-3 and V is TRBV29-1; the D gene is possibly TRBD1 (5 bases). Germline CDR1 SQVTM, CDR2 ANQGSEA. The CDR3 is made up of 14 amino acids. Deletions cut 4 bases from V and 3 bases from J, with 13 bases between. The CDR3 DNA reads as TGCAGCGTTGTTCCGTCAGGGTTTGGAAACACCATATATTTT. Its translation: CSVVPSGFGNTIYF.

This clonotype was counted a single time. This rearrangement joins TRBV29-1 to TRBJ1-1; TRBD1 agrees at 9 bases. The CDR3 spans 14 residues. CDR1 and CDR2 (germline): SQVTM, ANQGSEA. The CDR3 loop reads CSRGTGYMNTEAFF. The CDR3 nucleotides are TGCAGTCGAGGGACAGGGTACATGAACACTGAAGCTTTCTTT.

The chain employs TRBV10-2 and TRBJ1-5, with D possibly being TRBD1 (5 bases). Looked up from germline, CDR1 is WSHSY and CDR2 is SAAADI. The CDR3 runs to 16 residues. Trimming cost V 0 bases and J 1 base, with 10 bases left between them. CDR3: CASSESSGISNQPQHF. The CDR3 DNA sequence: TGCGCCAGCAGTGAGTCGTCAGGGATCAGCAATCAGCCCCAGCATTTT.

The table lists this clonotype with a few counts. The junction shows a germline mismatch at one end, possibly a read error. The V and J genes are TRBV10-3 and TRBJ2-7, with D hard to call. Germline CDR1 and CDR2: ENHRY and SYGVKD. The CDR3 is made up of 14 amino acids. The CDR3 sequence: CASSYFGSSYEQYF. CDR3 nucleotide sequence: TGTGCCAGCAGTTACTTCGGTAGTTCCTACGAGCAGTACTTC.

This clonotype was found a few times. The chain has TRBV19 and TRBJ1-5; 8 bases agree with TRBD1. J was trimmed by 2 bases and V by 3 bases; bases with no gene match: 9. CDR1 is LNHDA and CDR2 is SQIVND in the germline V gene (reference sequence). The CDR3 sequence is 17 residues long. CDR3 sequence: CASSMVDRGSGNQPQHF. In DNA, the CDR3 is TGTGCCAGTAGTATGGTCGACAGGGGTTCGGGCAATCAGCCCCAGCATTTT.

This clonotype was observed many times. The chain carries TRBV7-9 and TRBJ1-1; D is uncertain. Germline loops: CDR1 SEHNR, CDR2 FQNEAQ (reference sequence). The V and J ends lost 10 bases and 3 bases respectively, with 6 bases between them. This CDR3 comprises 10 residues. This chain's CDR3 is CATSDTEAFF. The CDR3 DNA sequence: TGTGCCACCTCGGACACTGAAGCTTTCTTT. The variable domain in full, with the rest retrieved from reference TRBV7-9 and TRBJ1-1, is DTGVSQNPRHKITKRGQNVTFRCDPISEHNRLYWYRQTLGQGPEFLTYFQNEAQLEKSRLLSDRFSAERPKGSFSTLEIQRTEQGDSAMYLCATSDTEAFFGQGTRLTVV.

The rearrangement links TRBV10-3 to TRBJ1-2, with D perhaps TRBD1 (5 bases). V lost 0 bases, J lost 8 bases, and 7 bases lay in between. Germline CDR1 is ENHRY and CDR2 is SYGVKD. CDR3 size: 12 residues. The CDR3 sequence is CAISESQVGYTF. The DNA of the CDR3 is TGTGCCATCAGTGAGTCACAGGTGGGCTACACCTTC.

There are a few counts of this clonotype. The CDR3 reads CSARAGQGSPQHF. DNA of the CDR3: TGCAGTGCTAGAGCGGGACAGGGGAGCCCCCAGCATTTT. J is TRBJ1-5 and V is TRBV20-1; 10 bases align to TRBD1. This CDR3 is 13 amino acids long. V gave up 1 base and J gave up 10 bases; unmatched junction bases: 4. Germline CDR1 reads DFQATT; CDR2 reads SNEGSKA (reference sequence).

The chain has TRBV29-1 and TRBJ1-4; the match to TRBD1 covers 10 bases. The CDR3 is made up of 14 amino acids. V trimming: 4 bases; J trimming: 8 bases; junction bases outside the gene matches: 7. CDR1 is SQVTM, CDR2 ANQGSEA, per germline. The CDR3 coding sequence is TGCAGCGTTGCCACCGGGACAGGGGACGAAAAACTGTTTTTT. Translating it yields CSVATGTGDEKLFF.

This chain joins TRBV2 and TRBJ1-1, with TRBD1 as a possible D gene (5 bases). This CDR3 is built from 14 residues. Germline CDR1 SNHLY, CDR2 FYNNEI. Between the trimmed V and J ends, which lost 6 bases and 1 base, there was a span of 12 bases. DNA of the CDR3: TGTGCCAGCAGGGAGGGGCGGGGGAACACTGAAGCTTTCTTT. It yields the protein CASREGRGNTEAFF.

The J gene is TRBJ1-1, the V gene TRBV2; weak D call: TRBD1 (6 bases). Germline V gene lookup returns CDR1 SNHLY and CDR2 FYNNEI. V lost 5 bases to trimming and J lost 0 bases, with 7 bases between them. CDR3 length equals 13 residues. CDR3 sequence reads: CASSNRVNTEAFF. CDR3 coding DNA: TGTGCCAGCAGTAACAGGGTGAACACTGAAGCTTTCTTT.

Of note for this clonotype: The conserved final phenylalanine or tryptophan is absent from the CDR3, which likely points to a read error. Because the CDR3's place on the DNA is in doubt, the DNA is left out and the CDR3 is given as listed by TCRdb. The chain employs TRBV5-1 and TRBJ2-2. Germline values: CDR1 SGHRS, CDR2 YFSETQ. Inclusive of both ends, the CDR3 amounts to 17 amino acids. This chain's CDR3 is CASSSTPTYTNTGELVL.

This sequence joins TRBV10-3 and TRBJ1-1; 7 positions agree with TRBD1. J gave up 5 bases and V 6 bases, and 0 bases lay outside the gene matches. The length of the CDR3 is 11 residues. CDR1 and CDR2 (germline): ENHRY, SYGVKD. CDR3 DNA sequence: TGTGCCATCAGACAGGGGACTGAAGCTTTCTTT. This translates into CAIRQGTEAFF.

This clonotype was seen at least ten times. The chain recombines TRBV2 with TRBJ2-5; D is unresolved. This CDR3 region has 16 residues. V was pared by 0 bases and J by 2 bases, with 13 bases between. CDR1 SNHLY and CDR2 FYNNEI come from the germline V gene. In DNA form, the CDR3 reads TGTGCCAGCAGTGAAGCGCTGGGTCCCCGGCAAGAGACCCAGTACTTC. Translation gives CASSEALGPRQETQYF.

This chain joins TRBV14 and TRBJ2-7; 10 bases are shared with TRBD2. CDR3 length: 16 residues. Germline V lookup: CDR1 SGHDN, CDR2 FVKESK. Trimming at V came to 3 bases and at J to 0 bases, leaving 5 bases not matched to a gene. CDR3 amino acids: CASSQRLAGGSYEQYF. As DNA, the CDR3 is TGTGCCAGCAGCCAGAGACTAGCGGGTGGCTCCTACGAGCAGTACTTC.

CDR3 nucleotides: TGCAGTGTCCCTGGGAACAATCAGCCCCAGCATTTT. Translating gives CSVPGNNQPQHF. The chain combines TRBV20-1 with TRBJ1-5; D remains unclear. In germline, CDR1 is DFQATT, CDR2 SNEGSKA (reference sequence). The V end lost 7 bases, the J end lost 3 bases, and 10 bases lay between the germline ends. This CDR3 is 12 amino acids long.

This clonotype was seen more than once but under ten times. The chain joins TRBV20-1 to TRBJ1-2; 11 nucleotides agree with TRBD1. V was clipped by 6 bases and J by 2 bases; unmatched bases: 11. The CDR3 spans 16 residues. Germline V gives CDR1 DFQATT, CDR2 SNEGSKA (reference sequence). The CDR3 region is CSATGQGARGNYGYTF. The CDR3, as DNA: TGCAGTGCCACTGGACAGGGGGCCCGTGGGAACTATGGCTACACCTTC.